Listed below are T cell receptor beta chains from one sample, sequenced in a study of T cells in Graves' hyperthyroidism and ophthalmopathy. TCRdb fed the multiplex PCR reads into MiXCR, producing one record per CDR3 protein. The data contain fewer than 350,000 distinct CDR3 sequences, 18% of them singletons. The sequenced sample was blood. The receptors stem from a middle-aged woman with Graves' ophthalmopathy. CDR3s include the opening cysteine and the closing phenylalanine or tryptophan. A D gene is named only where the DNA matches it firmly. The size field is filled for only some rows; it gives once, few, many or a size class.

D gene,clone size,V gene,J gene,CDR3 protein,CDR3 DNA
NA,NA,TRBV5-1,TRBJ2-7,CASRVEGPSYEQYF,TGCGCCAGCAGGGTTGAGGGCCCCTCCTACGAGCAGTACTTC
TRBD2,many,TRBV10-3,TRBJ2-7,CAIREDGGNEQYF,TGTGCCATCAGAGAGGACGGGGGGAACGAGCAGTACTTC
TRBD1,many,TRBV28,TRBJ1-1,CASSRTRTGVNTEAFF,TGTGCCAGCAGCCGTACCCGGACAGGGGTGAACACTGAAGCTTTCTTT
NA,NA,TRBV2,TRBJ2-7,CASSEMRGTYEQSF,TGTGCCAGCAGTGAAATGCGCGGGACGTACGAGCAGTCCTTC
NA,many,TRBV5-1,TRBJ1-1,CASSLDRYTEAFF,TGCGCCAGCAGCTTAGACCGCTACACTGAAGCTTTCTTT
TRBD1,many,TRBV29-1,TRBJ2-7,CSVLDRADSSSYEQYF,TGCAGCGTTTTGGACAGGGCCGACAGCTCCTCCTACGAGCAGTACTTC
NA,few,TRBV7-2,TRBJ1-2,CASSLGGLSSYGYTF,TGTGCCAGCAGCTTAGGGGGATTGTCGAGCTATGGCTACACCTTC
NA,many,TRBV12-3/TRBV12-4,TRBJ1-2,CASSIGVTNGGYTF,TGTGCCAGCAGTATAGGGGTTACGAATGGTGGCTACACCTTC
TRBD2,many,TRBV10-2,TRBJ2-5,CASSTTSERYQETQYF,TGCGCCAGCAGTACGACTAGCGAGAGGTACCAAGAGACCCAGTACTTC
NA,few,TRBV6-2/TRBV6-3,TRBJ1-5,CASSFLRNQPQPF,TGTGCCAGCAGTTTCCTGCGGAATCAGCCCCAGCCTTTT
NA,many,TRBV7-2,TRBJ2-2,CASSATGLGTGELFF,TGTGCCAGCAGCGCAACAGGGTTAGGCACCGGGGAGCTGTTTTTT
NA,many,TRBV2,TRBJ1-2,CASGGTLYYTF,TGTGCCAGCGGAGGGACGTTGTACTACACCTTC
NA,many,TRBV29-1,TRBJ1-3,CSVEDSNLGNTIYF,TGCAGCGTTGAAGATTCGAATCTTGGAAACACCATATATTTT
NA,NA,TRBV27,TRBJ1-5,CASSLKGYSNQPQHF,TGTGCCAGCAGTTTAAAGGGCTATAGCAATCAGCCCCAGCATTTT
TRBD1,NA,TRBV20-1,TRBJ1-5,CSIRDRERQPQHF,TGCAGTATCCGGGACAGGGAACGTCAGCCCCAGCATTTT
NA,many,TRBV7-9,TRBJ2-7,CASSLPEDYEQYF,TGTGCCAGCAGCTTGCCTGAGGACTACGAGCAGTACTTC
TRBD2,many,TRBV15,TRBJ2-7,CATSSSHGTRIEQYF,TGTGCCACCAGCAGCTCCCATGGGACTAGAATCGAGCAGTACTTC
NA,many,TRBV19,TRBJ1-5,CASVRDPRDIYNQPQHF,TGTGCCAGTGTCAGAGATCCCCGGGACATTTACAATCAGCCCCAGCATTTT
NA,many,TRBV30,TRBJ2-6,CAWRGAGANVLTF,TGTGCCTGGAGGGGGGCTGGGGCCAACGTCCTGACTTTC
TRBD1,many,TRBV9,TRBJ1-1,CASSKRQGGPEAFF,TGTGCCAGCAGCAAGAGACAGGGGGGCCCTGAAGCTTTCTTT
NA,many,TRBV30,TRBJ1-1,CAFDPGHTNTEAFF,TGTGCCTTCGACCCGGGACACACGAACACTGAAGCTTTCTTT
TRBD2,many,TRBV6-1,TRBJ2-7,CASRGTSGGTYEQYF,TGTGCCAGCAGAGGGACTAGCGGGGGAACGTACGAGCAGTACTTC
TRBD2,many,TRBV6-5,TRBJ2-7,CASSYSGLAGVFHGQYF,TGTGCCAGCAGTTACTCCGGACTAGCGGGAGTATTCCACGGGCAGTACTTC
NA,many,TRBV5-6,TRBJ1-5,CASSLVQDSNQPQHF,TGTGCCAGCAGCTTGGTACAAGATAGCAATCAGCCCCAGCATTTT
NA,NA,TRBV11-2,TRBJ1-2,CASSTETGPKSSGYTF,TGTGCCAGCAGCACGGAGACCGGGCCTAAATCCTCTGGCTACACCTTC
TRBD2,many,TRBV6-5,TRBJ2-7,CASSYSAGAGVGEQYF,TGTGCCAGCAGTTACTCTGCTGGCGCGGGAGTAGGCGAGCAGTACTTC
NA,many,TRBV19,TRBJ2-6,CASRYGGANVLTF,TGTGCCAGTAGGTATGGGGGGGCCAACGTCCTGACTTTC
TRBD2,many,TRBV7-8,TRBJ2-7,CASNIIAGGYEQYF,TGTGCCAGCAACATAATAGCGGGGGGTTACGAGCAGTACTTC
NA,NA,TRBV10-1,TRBJ1-1,CASSEADKPPNEAFF,TGCGCCAGCAGTGAGGCCGATAAACCGCCGAATGAAGCTTTCTTT
NA,NA,TRBV12-3/TRBV12-4,TRBJ2-5,CASSPRGAETQYF,TGTGCCAGCAGTCCGAGGGGAGCGGAGACCCAGTACTTC
TRBD1,many,TRBV20-1,TRBJ1-5,CSALTGVYQPQHF,TGCAGTGCTTTGACAGGGGTGTATCAGCCCCAGCATTTT
NA,many,TRBV2,TRBJ2-6,CATRQNSGANVLTF,TGTGCCACCAGACAGAATTCTGGGGCCAACGTCCTGACTTTC
NA,many,TRBV15,TRBJ1-2,CATSSEGGGYTF,TGTGCCACCAGCAGCGAGGGAGGTGGCTACACCTTC
TRBD1,many,TRBV2,TRBJ1-1,CASSLDRGVMNTEAFF,TGTGCCAGCAGCCTTGACAGGGGGGTCATGAACACTGAAGCTTTCTTT
TRBD2,many,TRBV10-3,TRBJ2-7,CAISESAGAVREQYF,TGTGCCATCAGTGAGTCAGCGGGGGCCGTGCGGGAGCAGTACTTC
NA,many,TRBV5-1,TRBJ1-5,CASSLVPGNRQPQHF,TGCGCCAGCAGCTTGGTGCCCGGGAATAGGCAGCCCCAGCATTTT
TRBD1,NA,TRBV11-2,TRBJ2-7,CASSPPGQVSSYEQYF,TGTGCCAGCAGCCCCCCGGGACAGGTTTCTTCCTACGAGCAGTACTTC
TRBD1,many,TRBV4-2,TRBJ1-6,CASSLTGQGMTPLHF,TGTGCCAGCAGCCTGACGGGACAGGGTATGACACCCCTCCACTTT
TRBD2,NA,TRBV27,TRBJ2-7,CASRVAGDTYEQYF,TGTGCCAGCAGGGTAGCGGGAGATACCTACGAGCAGTACTTC
NA,many,TRBV6-1,TRBJ1-3,CASSISTQGNTIYF,TGTGCCAGCAGTATATCAACACAAGGAAACACCATATATTTT
NA,many,TRBV30,TRBJ2-7,CAWSVRQLSSHEQYF,TGTGCCTGGAGTGTTCGTCAGCTATCCTCCCACGAGCAGTACTTC
NA,few,TRBV20-1,TRBJ2-4,CSATTGVGRNIQYF,TGCAGTGCTACCACCGGGGTCGGGAGAAACATTCAGTACTTC